This passage covers 31 T cell receptor beta chains from one sample sequenced in a study of cytomegalovirus exposure and HLA in healthy donors. Primers for the PCR totalled 60 Vbeta and 13 Jbeta. Sequencing used immunoSEQ multiplex PCR; TCRdb keeps in-frame clones, though not all of them. The table shows about 110,000 clones, with less than 85% occurring only once. Sequenced input: PBMCs. These receptors were obtained from a man in his 60s in good health and CMV-seronegative.

This clone was recorded a few times. The chain joins TRBV7-2 to TRBJ2-7; D uncertain. The CDR3 is 11 amino acids. Trimming removed 0 bases at V and 6 bases at J, with 3 bases between. Germline CDR1 reads SGHTA; CDR2 reads FQGNSA. This CDR3 reads CASSLAAEQYF. The CDR3 bases are TGTGCCAGCAGCTTAGCAGCCGAGCAGTACTTC.

This clone was seen many times. CDR3 coding DNA: TGTGCCAGCAGCTTGGCCCCCTTGCAGGCCTCCTATGGCTACACCTTC. It specifies CASSLAPLQASYGYTF. The chain is built from TRBV5-5 and TRBJ1-2; no clear D gene. The CDR3 consists of 16 residues. Germline CDR1 reads SGHKS; CDR2 reads YYEKEE (reference sequence). V lost 0 bases to trimming and J lost 4 bases, with 16 bases between them.

This chain uses TRBV5-1 with TRBJ2-7; TRBD1 might be the D (6 bases). The CDR3 length is 14 residues. From germline, CDR1 is SGHRS and CDR2 YFSETQ. Trimming cost V 0 bases and J 5 bases, with 12 bases left between them. CDR3 amino acids: CASSLDRDSHEQYF. The CDR3, as DNA: TGCGCCAGCAGCTTGGACAGGGATTCCCACGAGCAGTACTTC.

CDR3 coding DNA: TGTGCCAGCAGTTTAGGTGGCGGGAGGGCCGAGCAGTACGTC. Protein: CASSLGGGRAEQYV. This sequence joins TRBV28 and TRBJ2-7; 9 bases agree with TRBD2. In germline, CDR1 is MDHEN, CDR2 SYDVKM. The V gene end was trimmed by 2 bases and the J gene end by 6 bases; junction bases not matched to a gene: 5. The CDR3 is 14 amino acids.

This chain joins TRBV5-4 and TRBJ1-6, with 8 positions matching TRBD1. CDR1 and CDR2 (germline): SGHNT, YYREEE (reference sequence). Trimming cost V 3 bases and J 7 bases; bases outside gene matches: 3. The CDR3 sequence is 14 residues long. The CDR3 here is CASSWTGQNSPLHF. As DNA, the CDR3 is TGTGCCAGCAGCTGGACAGGGCAAAATTCACCCCTCCACTTT. Based on the CDR3 plus reference TRBV5-4 and TRBJ1-6, the full variable domain is ETGVTQSPTHLIKTRGQQVTLRCSSQSGHNTVSWYQQALGQGPQFIFQYYREEENGRGNFPPRFSGLQFPNYSSELNVNALELDDSALYLCASSWTGQNSPLHFGNGTRLTVT.

This clone was seen only a few times. The chain couples TRBV5-1 to TRBJ1-1; D ambiguous. Between the trimmed V and J ends, which lost 6 bases and 3 bases, there was a span of 12 bases. CDR3 size: 13 residues. Germline V CDR1 and CDR2: SGHRS, YFSETQ. Here the CDR3 DNA reads TGCGCCAGCAAGGCCGTCCAGGACACTGAAGCTTTCTTT. This sequence encodes CASKAVQDTEAFF.

The table lists this clone with a count of one. The chain combines TRBV6-1 with TRBJ2-1; TRBD1 aligns across 9 bases. This CDR3 is built from 14 residues. V shed 6 bases and J 6 bases; nucleotides not matched to a gene: 6. Germline CDR1 MNHNS, CDR2 SASEGT. The CDR3 protein is CASRPGQGINEQFF. The CDR3 DNA sequence: TGTGCCAGCAGACCGGGACAGGGTATCAATGAGCAGTTCTTC.

The gene calls are TRBV7-9 and TRBJ1-1; 7 nucleotides align to TRBD1. This CDR3 has 17 residues. With V trimmed by 5 bases and J by 0 bases, 12 bases remained unmatched. Germline CDR1 and CDR2: SEHNR and FQNEAQ (reference sequence). The CDR3 protein is CASSTDREDLMNTEAFF. CDR3 bases: TGTGCCAGCAGCACCGACAGGGAGGACTTAATGAACACTGAAGCTTTCTTT.

The genes are TRBV7-3 and TRBJ2-4; unclear D gene. The CDR3 contains 15 residues. V was pared by 5 bases and J by 7 bases, with 18 bases between. Germline V CDR1 and CDR2: SGHTA, FQGTGA. Here the CDR3 DNA reads TGTGCCAGCAGCCCCCAGGTCGGCAGTTCGAACATTCAGTACTTC. It specifies CASSPQVGSSNIQYF.

The J gene is TRBJ2-3, the V gene TRBV23-1; 8 nucleotides match TRBD2. TRBV23-1 carries the ORF label, with uncertain function. J lost 1 base, V lost 2 bases, and 8 bases had no gene match. The CDR3 sequence is 17 residues long. CDR3 region: CASSQPSAGGGTDTQYF. CDR3 bases: TGCGCCAGCAGTCAACCCTCTGCGGGGGGCGGCACAGATACGCAGTATTTT.

The V gene is TRBV5-1, the J gene TRBJ2-5; TRBD2 aligns across 11 bases. CDR3 size: 19 residues. Germline CDR1 is SGHRS and CDR2 is YFSETQ. Trimming removed 7 bases from V and 2 bases from J; junction bases left unmatched: 19. The CDR3 DNA is TGCGCCAGCCGACCCTGGCTAGCGGGGGGCCCGGGCCTTCAAGAGACCCAGTACTTC. Translating it yields CASRPWLAGGPGLQETQYF.

The CDR3 region has the DNA TGTGCTAGTGGTTCCGCGAGCGGGGTTAACAATGAGCAGTTCTTC. Protein: CASGSASGVNNEQFF. V usage is TRBV12-5 and J usage is TRBJ2-1; 7 bases map to TRBD2. The germline CDR1 and CDR2 sequences are LGHNT and FRNRAP. The CDR3 length is 15 residues. Unmatched junction bases numbered 8, after V lost 4 bases and J lost 5 bases.

This clone was seen more than once but under ten times. The chain combines TRBV12-5 with TRBJ2-1; no definite D call. Trimming took 0 bases from V and 9 from J, leaving 9 bases between them. Germline CDR1 and CDR2: LGHNT and FRNRAP. CDR3 length equals 13 residues. The CDR3 region has the DNA TGTGCTAGTGGTTTGGTACATCCGGGTGAGCAGTTCTTC. Amino acids: CASGLVHPGEQFF.

The V gene is TRBV6-6, the J gene TRBJ1-1; D remains ambiguous. The CDR3 totals 15 residues. In germline, CDR1 is MNHNY, CDR2 SVGAGI (reference sequence). V was pared by 4 bases and J by 2 bases, with 14 bases between. CDR3 residues: CASSSVWEGNTEAFF. CDR3 bases: TGTGCCAGCAGTTCCGTCTGGGAGGGTAACACTGAAGCTTTCTTT.

CDR3 bases: TGTGCCAGCAGCCAAGGGACAGGGGCTGGGCAGCCCCAGCATTTT. Amino acids: CASSQGTGAGQPQHF. The V and J genes are TRBV4-2 and TRBJ1-5; TRBD1 matches 9 bases. J lost 7 bases, V lost 1 base, and 5 bases had no gene match. Germline lookup yields CDR1 LGHNA and CDR2 YNFKEQ. CDR3 length: 15 amino acids.

V usage is TRBV7-3 and J usage is TRBJ1-1; D is ambiguous. V lost 1 base, J lost 3 bases, and 6 bases lay in between. Germline-derived CDR1 and CDR2 are SGHTA and FQGTGA. This CDR3 is built from 13 residues. In DNA form, the CDR3 reads TGTGCCAGCAGCTTAATGCAGGACACTGAAGCTTTCTTT. Encoded protein: CASSLMQDTEAFF.

The chain couples TRBV6-5 to TRBJ1-2; TRBD1 matches 7 bases. The ends lost 2 bases at V and 4 bases at J; junction bases unmatched: 4. In germline, CDR1 is MNHEY, CDR2 SVGAGI. The CDR3 length is 14 residues. CDR3 bases: TGTGCCAGCAGTTACAGACAGGGCTCCTATGGCTACACCTTC. Protein sequence: CASSYRQGSYGYTF.

Notes on this clone: One junction end disagrees with the germline gene, perhaps due to a read error. The rearrangement links TRBV7-9 to TRBJ1-2; 7 bases are shared with TRBD1. The CDR3 runs to 12 residues. Germline V gene data show CDR1 as SEHNR and CDR2 as FQNEAQ (reference sequence). This chain's CDR3 is CSSSMTGFGYTF. CDR3 bases: TGTTCCAGCAGCATGACAGGGTTTGGCTACACCTTC. Full variable domain (remainder filled in from reference TRBV7-9 and TRBJ1-2): DTGVSQNPRHKITKRGQNVTFRCDPISEHNRLYWYRQTLGQGPEFLTYFQNEAQLEKSRLLSDRFSAERPKGSFSTLEIQRTEQGDSAMYLCSSSMTGFGYTFGSGTRLTVV.

V and J are TRBV30 and TRBJ1-5; D remains unclear. The CDR3 consists of 15 residues. The V and J ends lost 2 bases and 4 bases respectively, with 15 bases between them. Per germline, CDR1 GTSNPN and CDR2 SVGIG (reference sequence). CDR3 sequence reads: CAWSSAGLPNQPQHF. Here the CDR3 DNA reads TGTGCCTGGAGTAGCGCCGGACTGCCGAATCAGCCCCAGCATTTT. The full variable domain, with the rest looked up from reference TRBV30 and TRBJ1-5, is SQTIHQWPATLVQPVGSPLSLECTVEGTSNPNLYWYRQAAGRGLQLLFYSVGIGQISSEVPQNLSASRPQDRQFILSSKKLLLSDSGFYLCAWSSAGLPNQPQHFGDGTRLSIL.

The chain uses TRBV5-1 and TRBJ2-2; 7 bases map to TRBD1. The CDR3 totals 15 residues. The J segment lost 1 base and the V segment lost 5 bases, leaving 5 bases of the junction unmatched. The germline gives CDR1 SGHRS, CDR2 YFSETQ. The CDR3 DNA is TGCGCCAGCAGGAGACAGGGATTGAACACCGGGGAGCTGTTTTTT. It translates to CASRRQGLNTGELFF.

CDR3 bases: TGTGCCAGCAGCTTAGGCGGGGGGGCTGAGACCCAGTACTTC. Its translation: CASSLGGGAETQYF. The chain couples TRBV7-2 to TRBJ2-5, with 9 bases matching TRBD2. Germline assignment: CDR1 SGHTA and CDR2 FQGNSA. V was clipped by 1 base and J by 5 bases; unmatched bases: 2. The CDR3 is made up of 14 amino acids. Together with reference TRBV7-2 and TRBJ2-5, the CDR3 gives the full variable domain: GAGVSQSPSNKVTEKGKDVELRCDPISGHTALYWYRQSLGQGLEFLIYFQGNSAPDKSGLPSDRFSAERTGGSVSTLTIQRTQQEDSAVYLCASSLGGGAETQYFGPGTRLLVL.

The V gene is TRBV29-1, the J gene TRBJ2-5; 8 bases align to TRBD1. This CDR3 has 10 amino acids. Germline V gives CDR1 SQVTM, CDR2 ANQGSEA. The trim removed 5 bases at V and 9 bases at J, leaving 2 bases unmatched. In DNA form, the CDR3 reads TGCAGCGTTACAGGGGGAGCCCAGTACTTC. Its translation: CSVTGGAQYF.

The chain couples TRBV7-2 to TRBJ2-3, with 7 bases lining up with TRBD2. V lost 3 bases and J lost 2; bases outside the gene matches: 11. Germline CDR1 reads SGHTA; CDR2 reads FQGNSA. This CDR3 is 17 amino acids long. Here the CDR3 DNA reads TGTGCCAGCAGCTTTCGAGCGGGGCGACGAAACACAGATACGCAGTATTTT. Protein product: CASSFRAGRRNTDTQYF. Full variable domain (missing parts from reference TRBV7-2 and TRBJ2-3): GAGVSQSPSNKVTEKGKDVELRCDPISGHTALYWYRQSLGQGLEFLIYFQGNSAPDKSGLPSDRFSAERTGGSVSTLTIQRTQQEDSAVYLCASSFRAGRRNTDTQYFGPGTRLTVL.

CDR3 sequence: CASSRGGGTDTQYF. The CDR3 nucleotides read TGTGCCAGCAGCCGGGGGGGCGGCACAGATACGCAGTATTTT. This chain connects TRBV11-2 to TRBJ2-3; 8 bases agree with TRBD2. With V trimmed by 5 bases and J by 1 base, 2 bases remained unmatched. From germline, CDR1 is SGHAT and CDR2 FQNNGV. This CDR3 has 14 amino acids.

The V gene is TRBV7-2, the J gene TRBJ1-2; perhaps TRBD1 as D (5 bases). Trimming stripped 5 bases from V and 4 bases from J, with 17 bases between. The CDR3 runs 15 residues. The germline gives CDR1 SGHTA, CDR2 FQGNSA. In DNA, the CDR3 is TGTGCCAGCAGCCGCCCGGAGGGGCGCGCCTATGGCTACACCTTC. Protein: CASSRPEGRAYGYTF. Full variable domain (remainder filled in from reference TRBV7-2 and TRBJ1-2): GAGVSQSPSNKVTEKGKDVELRCDPISGHTALYWYRQSLGQGLEFLIYFQGNSAPDKSGLPSDRFSAERTGGSVSTLTIQRTQQEDSAVYLCASSRPEGRAYGYTFGSGTRLTVV.

The chain couples TRBV5-1 to TRBJ2-2; D possibly corresponds to TRBD1 (6 bases). V lost 0 bases and J lost 1, with 10 bases in between. The CDR3 sequence is 16 residues long. Germline CDR1 SGHRS, CDR2 YFSETQ. DNA for the CDR3: TGCGCCAGCAGCTTGGAGGGGGTTGGGAACACCGGGGAGCTGTTTTTT. It codes for CASSLEGVGNTGELFF.

This chain uses TRBV15 with TRBJ1-3, with D possibly matching TRBD1 (5 bases). From germline, CDR1 is LNHNV and CDR2 YYDKDF (reference sequence). The CDR3 loop spans 15 amino acids. Between the trimmed V and J ends, which lost 5 bases and 8 bases, there was a span of 19 bases. CDR3 sequence (DNA): TGTGCCACCAGCCCTTCCTTTGGACAAGTGGACACCATATATTTT. It yields the protein CATSPSFGQVDTIYF.

V gene TRBV2 combines with J gene TRBJ1-1; 8 positions match TRBD1. The CDR3 contains 15 residues. Germline trimming cut 4 bases from V and 1 base from J; bases unmatched to any gene: 5. Germline V gene sequence: CDR1 SNHLY, CDR2 FYNNEI. CDR3 coding DNA: TGTGCCAGCAGTGGAACCGGACAGGGGAACACTGAAGCTTTCTTT. Encoded protein: CASSGTGQGNTEAFF.

This clone was recorded only once. The rearrangement links TRBV15 to TRBJ2-3; TRBD2 agrees at 7 bases. This CDR3 spans 16 amino acids. CDR1 is LNHNV, CDR2 YYDKDF, per germline (reference sequence). The trim removed 0 bases at V and 8 bases at J, leaving 11 bases unmatched. The CDR3 DNA sequence: TGTGCCACCAGCAGAGAGGGAGGGACCCCGGGGGGTACGCAGTATTTT. It translates to CATSREGGTPGGTQYF.

The genes are TRBV7-8 and TRBJ2-3; possibly TRBD2 for D (6 bases). Between the trimmed V and J ends, which lost 3 bases and 5 bases, there was a span of 12 bases. CDR1 is SGHVS, CDR2 FQNEAQ, per germline. The CDR3 has 14 amino acids. This CDR3 is CASSLGGKGDTQYF. DNA for the CDR3: TGTGCCAGCAGCTTGGGGGGAAAGGGAGATACGCAGTATTTT.

This chain joins TRBV6-5 and TRBJ1-5; maybe TRBD1 (5 bases). CDR1 MNHEY and CDR2 SVGAGI come from the germline V gene. Trimming took 9 bases from V and 6 from J, leaving 18 bases between them. CDR3 size: 14 residues. This CDR3 reads CASGGAQGTQPQHF. As DNA, the CDR3 is TGTGCCAGTGGCGGGGCCCAAGGTACTCAGCCCCAGCATTTT.